Presented here are 22 T cell receptor beta chains from one specimen sequenced in a study of CD8 T cells in Susac syndrome. The RNA, about 0.45 to 1 ug, was put through reverse transcription using random hexamers. TCRdb recomputed calls from the immunoSEQ multiplex PCR reads with MiXCR, one row per CDR3 protein. Among 85,000 to 130,000 distinct CDR3 sequences, roughly 94% were seen once, and the ten largest hold 0.4% to 0.5%. Sequencing used CD8+ T cells from PBMCs. These receptors all come from a human donor with Susac syndrome.

This chain links TRBV19 with TRBJ1-5; D remains ambiguous. This CDR3 is built from 13 residues. V was trimmed by 1 base and J by 4 bases, leaving 5 bases between them. CDR1 and CDR2 from the germline V gene are LNHDA and SQIVND (reference sequence). The CDR3 nucleotides are TGTGCCAGTAGTATAGGAGGAAATCAGCCCCAGCATTTT. This gives the protein CASSIGGNQPQHF. The whole variable domain, remainder taken from reference TRBV19 and TRBJ1-5, is DGGITQSPKYLFRKEGQNVTLSCEQNLNHDAMYWYRQDPGQGLRLIYYSQIVNDFQKGDIAEGYSVSREKKESFPLTVTSAQKNPTAFYLCASSIGGNQPQHFGDGTRLSIL.

The gene calls are TRBV9 and TRBJ2-2; 8 nucleotides align to TRBD2. CDR3 length equals 17 residues. The ends lost 0 bases at V and 7 bases at J; junction bases unmatched: 11. Germline V gene lookup returns CDR1 SGDLS and CDR2 YYNGEE. Here the CDR3 reads CASSVEINGGAVGELFF. The CDR3 bases are TGTGCCAGCAGCGTAGAAATAAACGGGGGGGCCGTCGGGGAGCTGTTTTTT.

The genes are TRBV14 and TRBJ1-5, with D tentatively TRBD1 (5 bases). CDR3 length: 15 residues. CDR1 is SGHDN, CDR2 FVKESK, per germline. V lost 1 base, J lost 3 bases, and 10 bases lay in between. CDR3 DNA sequence: TGTGCCAGCAGCCAAGGTCAGGGAACCAATCAGCCCCAGCATTTT. The encoded protein is CASSQGQGTNQPQHF.

The CDR3 loop is CATSQGSNQPQHF. The DNA of the CDR3 is TGTGCCACCAGTCAGGGAAGCAATCAGCCCCAGCATTTT. The chain joins TRBV24-1 to TRBJ1-5, with D possibly TRBD1 on 5 matching bases. Per germline, CDR1 KGHDR and CDR2 SFDVKD. Deletions cut 6 bases from V and 1 base from J, with 6 bases between. The CDR3 is made up of 13 amino acids.

This clonotype appeared a single time. This chain uses TRBV27 with TRBJ2-5, with 7 positions matching TRBD1. Trimming took 5 bases from V and 4 from J; bases not matched to a gene: 10. The CDR3 is 15 residues long. The V gene's germline CDR1 is MNHEY and CDR2 SMNVEV (reference sequence). Written as DNA, the CDR3 is TGTGCCAGCAGTCAAATCAACAGGGGCGGAGAGACCCAGTACTTC. Translated: CASSQINRGGETQYF.

This clonotype has only a few counts. The chain uses TRBV2 and TRBJ1-5; D unresolved. Looked up from germline, CDR1 is SNHLY and CDR2 is FYNNEI. Trimming pared 3 bases from V and 0 bases from J, leaving 9 bases between. The CDR3 is 15 residues long. The CDR3 nucleotides are TGTGCCAGCAGTGATTGGTCGGATAGCAATCAGCCCCAGCATTTT. This translates into CASSDWSDSNQPQHF.

The chain combines TRBV6-4 with TRBJ2-1; possible D gene TRBD2, 7 bases. Germline V gene sequence: CDR1 MRHNA, CDR2 SNTAGT. The CDR3 has 15 amino acids. The V gene lost 2 bases and the J gene lost 4 bases, with 12 bases spanning the gap. The DNA of the CDR3 is TGTGCCAGCAGTGACGGGGGGGCTCGGTACAATGAGCAGTTCTTC. This codes for CASSDGGARYNEQFF.

J is TRBJ2-7 and V is TRBV14; tentatively, D is TRBD2 (5 bases). Germline CDR1 SGHDN, CDR2 FVKESK. This CDR3 is built from 13 residues. V was shortened by 0 bases and J by 5 bases, with 8 bases between the two germline ends. CDR3 nucleotides: TGTGCCAGCAGCCAAGACCTCGGGGACGAGCAGTACTTC. Its protein is CASSQDLGDEQYF.

The rearrangement joins TRBV5-4 to TRBJ2-7; the match to TRBD1 covers 8 bases. The germline gives CDR1 SGHNT, CDR2 YYREEE (reference sequence). This CDR3 region has 15 residues. Trimming at V came to 1 base and at J to 3 bases, leaving 6 bases not matched to a gene. The CDR3 loop reads CASSLLPGGGYEQYF. CDR3 DNA sequence: TGTGCCAGCAGCTTGTTACCAGGGGGCGGCTACGAGCAGTACTTC.

V is TRBV27 and J is TRBJ2-2, with TRBD2 matching 9 bases. The CDR3 is made up of 14 amino acids. The germline gives CDR1 MNHEY, CDR2 SMNVEV (reference sequence). V gave up 8 bases and J gave up 9 bases; unmatched junction bases: 10. CDR3 amino acids: CASESRGGSRELFF. CDR3 nucleotide sequence: TGTGCCAGCGAATCGCGGGGGGGGTCCAGGGAGCTGTTTTTT.

The genes are TRBV27 and TRBJ2-7, with D possibly matching TRBD2 (5 bases). CDR3 length equals 17 residues. V shed 0 bases and J shed 0 bases, with 15 bases lying between them. Germline CDR1 MNHEY, CDR2 SMNVEV (reference sequence). For the CDR3, the DNA is TGTGCCAGCAGTTTATCGAGGGCGGCGGCTAGCTCCTACGAGCAGTACTTC. Translated, it gives CASSLSRAAASSYEQYF.

The rearrangement joins TRBV5-4 to TRBJ1-2; D may be TRBD1 (5 bases). Trimming shortened V by 4 bases and J by 6 bases, and 16 bases separated the two germline ends. Germline loops: CDR1 SGHNT, CDR2 YYREEE (reference sequence). The length of the CDR3 is 14 residues. CDR3 loop: CASSAPGAGDGYTF. The DNA for the CDR3 is TGTGCCAGCAGCGCCCCCGGGGCTGGGGATGGCTACACCTTC.

This chain connects TRBV7-9 to TRBJ2-2; D might be TRBD1 or TRBD2, each matching 6 bases. Trimming took 5 bases from V and 6 from J, leaving 10 bases between them. The germline gives CDR1 SEHNR, CDR2 FQNEAQ (reference sequence). This CDR3 spans 13 amino acids. CDR3 nucleotides: TGTGCCAGCAGCCCGGGGGCCCCCGGGGAGCTGTTTTTT. Translation gives CASSPGAPGELFF.

The rearrangement links TRBV9 to TRBJ2-1, with 8 bases that match TRBD1. The CDR3 length is 16 residues. Trimming cost V 0 bases and J 4 bases; bases outside gene matches: 6. Germline V lookup: CDR1 SGDLS, CDR2 YYNGEE. CDR3 sequence reads: CASSVEDRALYNEQFF. Here the CDR3 DNA reads TGTGCCAGCAGCGTAGAGGACAGGGCTTTGTACAATGAGCAGTTCTTC.

This chain uses TRBV27 with TRBJ2-7; weak D call: TRBD1 (7 bases). In germline, CDR1 is MNHEY, CDR2 SMNVEV (reference sequence). The CDR3 totals 13 residues. Trimming removed 4 bases from V and 4 bases from J, with 11 bases in between. CDR3 residues: CASSSQGGYEQYF. For the CDR3, the DNA is TGTGCCAGCAGTTCTCAGGGGGGATACGAGCAGTACTTC.

The chain links TRBV14 to TRBJ1-2; weak D call: TRBD1 (6 bases). Trimming cost V 1 base and J 8 bases, with 11 bases left between them. Germline V gene data show CDR1 as SGHDN and CDR2 as FVKESK. The CDR3 spans 13 residues. The CDR3 DNA reads as TGTGCCAGCAGCCAAGGGAACAGGGAGGGCTACACCTTC. This gives the protein CASSQGNREGYTF.

This clonotype showed up just a few times. The chain combines TRBV11-1 with TRBJ2-1; perhaps TRBD1 as D (6 bases). Per germline, CDR1 SGHAT and CDR2 FQDESV (reference sequence). The V end lost 0 bases, the J end lost 6 bases, and 18 bases lay between the germline ends. This CDR3 is 17 amino acids long. CDR3 coding DNA: TGTGCCAGCAGCTTAGCGGGGAGTACAGGGCCTGGCAATGAGCAGTTCTTC. This encodes CASSLAGSTGPGNEQFF.

V and J are TRBV6-5 and TRBJ2-7, with 9 bases matching TRBD1. CDR1 and CDR2 (germline): MNHEY, SVGAGI. Trimming cost V 4 bases and J 6 bases; bases outside gene matches: 4. This CDR3 spans 13 amino acids. The CDR3 spells CASSWTGVAEQYF. CDR3 DNA sequence: TGTGCCAGCAGTTGGACAGGGGTGGCCGAGCAGTACTTC.

The genes are TRBV6-6 and TRBJ2-2, with no clear D. Looked up from germline, CDR1 is MNHNY and CDR2 is SVGAGI (reference sequence). This CDR3 region has 13 residues. Trimming stripped 2 bases from V and 6 bases from J, with 7 bases between. In DNA, the CDR3 is TGTGCCAGCAGTTACCTGAGCGCCGGGGAGCTGTTTTTT. This encodes CASSYLSAGELFF.

The chain uses TRBV29-1 and TRBJ1-2; D call uncertain. This CDR3 comprises 15 residues. CDR1 and CDR2 (germline): SQVTM, ANQGSEA. The V gene lost 5 bases and the J gene lost 4 bases, with 20 bases spanning the gap. The CDR3 sequence: CSVLATMREGYGYTF. Written as DNA, the CDR3 is TGCAGCGTTTTAGCGACTATGAGGGAGGGCTATGGCTACACCTTC. The full variable domain, in which reference TRBV29-1 and TRBJ1-2 provide the parts outside the CDR3, is SAVISQKPSRDICQRGTSLTIQCQVDSQVTMMFWYRQQPGQSLTLIATANQGSEATYESGFVIDKFPISRPNLTFSTLTVSNMSPEDSSIYLCSVLATMREGYGYTFGSGTRLTVV.

The genes are TRBV14 and TRBJ2-7; 11 nucleotides match TRBD1. Germline assignment: CDR1 SGHDN and CDR2 FVKESK. This CDR3 contains 16 residues. The J segment lost 4 bases and the V segment lost 0 bases, leaving 5 bases of the junction unmatched. In nucleotides, the CDR3 is TGTGCCAGCAGCCAAGATGATGGGACAGGGGGGTACGAGCAGTACTTC. Protein sequence: CASSQDDGTGGYEQYF.

The chain is built from TRBV27 and TRBJ2-3; 8 nucleotides agree with TRBD1. V shed 4 bases, J shed 4 bases, and the junction held 4 bases outside the gene matches. Germline-derived CDR1 and CDR2 are MNHEY and SMNVEV (reference sequence). The CDR3 is made up of 14 amino acids. The CDR3 bases are TGTGCCAGCAGTTCAGGGGGCAACGCAGATACGCAGTATTTT. Translated, it gives CASSSGGNADTQYF.